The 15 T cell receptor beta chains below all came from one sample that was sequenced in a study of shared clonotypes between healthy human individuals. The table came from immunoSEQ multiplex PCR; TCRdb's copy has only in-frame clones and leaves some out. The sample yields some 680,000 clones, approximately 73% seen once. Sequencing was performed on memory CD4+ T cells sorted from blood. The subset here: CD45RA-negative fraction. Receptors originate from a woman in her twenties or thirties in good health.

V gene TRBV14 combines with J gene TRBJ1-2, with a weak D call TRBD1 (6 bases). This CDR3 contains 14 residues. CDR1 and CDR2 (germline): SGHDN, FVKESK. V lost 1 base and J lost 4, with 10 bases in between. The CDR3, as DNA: TGTGCCAGCAGCCAAGGACAGGAGGCCTATGGCTACACCTTC. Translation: CASSQGQEAYGYTF.

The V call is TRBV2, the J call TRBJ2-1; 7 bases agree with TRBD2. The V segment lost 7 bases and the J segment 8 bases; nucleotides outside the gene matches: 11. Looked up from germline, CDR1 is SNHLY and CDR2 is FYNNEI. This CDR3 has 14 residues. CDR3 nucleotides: TGTGCCAGCAATACAATGGGAGGGTTCGATGAGCAGTTCTTC. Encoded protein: CASNTMGGFDEQFF.

The CDR3 here is CASSGGWSSYNEQFF. Here the CDR3 DNA reads TGTGCCAGTTCAGGGGGCTGGAGCTCCTACAATGAGCAGTTCTTC. The chain carries TRBV6-5 and TRBJ2-1, with TRBD1 identical over 8 bases. The CDR3 is 15 amino acids. V lost 9 bases to trimming and J lost 0 bases; unmatched junction nucleotides: 7. Germline loops: CDR1 MNHEY, CDR2 SVGAGI.

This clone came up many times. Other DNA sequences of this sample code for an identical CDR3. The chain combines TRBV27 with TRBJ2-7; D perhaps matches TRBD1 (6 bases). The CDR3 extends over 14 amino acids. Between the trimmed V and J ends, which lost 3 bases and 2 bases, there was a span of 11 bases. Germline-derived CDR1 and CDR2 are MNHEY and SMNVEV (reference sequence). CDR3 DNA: TGTGCCAGCAGTTTTACACAGGGTCCCTACGAGCAGTACTTC. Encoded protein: CASSFTQGPYEQYF.

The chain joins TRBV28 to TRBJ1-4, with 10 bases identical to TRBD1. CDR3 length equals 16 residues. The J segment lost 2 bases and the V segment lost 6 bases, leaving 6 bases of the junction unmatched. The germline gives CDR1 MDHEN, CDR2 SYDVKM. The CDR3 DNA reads TGTGCCAGCAGGACGGGACAGGGGATCACTAATGAAAAACTGTTTTTT. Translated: CASRTGQGITNEKLFF. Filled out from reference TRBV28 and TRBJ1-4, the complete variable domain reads DVKVTQSSRYLVKRTGEKVFLECVQDMDHENMFWYRQDPGLGLRLIYFSYDVKMKEKGDIPEGYSVSREKKERFSLILESASTNQTSMYLCASRTGQGITNEKLFFGSGTQLSVL.

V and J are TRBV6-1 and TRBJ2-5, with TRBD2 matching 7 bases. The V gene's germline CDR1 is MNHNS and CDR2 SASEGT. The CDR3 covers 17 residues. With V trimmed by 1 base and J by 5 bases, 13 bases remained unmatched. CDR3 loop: CASSEVFSWAGVETQYF. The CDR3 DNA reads TGTGCCAGCAGTGAAGTGTTTTCGTGGGCGGGAGTTGAGACCCAGTACTTC.

CDR3 bases: TGTGCCAGCAGCCGGAGCGGGAGCTCCTACAATGAGCAGTTCTTC. Amino acid sequence: CASSRSGSSYNEQFF. The chain joins TRBV5-4 to TRBJ2-1; TRBD2 aligns across 8 bases. The CDR3 covers 15 residues. J gave up 0 bases and V 4 bases, and 3 bases lay outside the gene matches. The germline V gene encodes CDR1 SGHNT and CDR2 YYREEE (reference sequence). The whole variable domain, remainder taken from reference TRBV5-4 and TRBJ2-1, is ETGVTQSPTHLIKTRGQQVTLRCSSQSGHNTVSWYQQALGQGPQFIFQYYREEENGRGNFPPRFSGLQFPNYSSELNVNALELDDSALYLCASSRSGSSYNEQFFGPGTRLTVL.

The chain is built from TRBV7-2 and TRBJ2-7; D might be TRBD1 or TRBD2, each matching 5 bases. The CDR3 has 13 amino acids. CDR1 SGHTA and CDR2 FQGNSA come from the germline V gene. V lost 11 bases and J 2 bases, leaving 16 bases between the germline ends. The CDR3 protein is CASWDGRAYEQYF. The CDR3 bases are TGTGCCTCCTGGGACGGCCGGGCCTACGAGCAGTACTTC.

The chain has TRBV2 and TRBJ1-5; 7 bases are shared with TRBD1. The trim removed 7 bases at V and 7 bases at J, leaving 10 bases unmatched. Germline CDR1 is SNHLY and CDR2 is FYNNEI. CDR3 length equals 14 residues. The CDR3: CASTVKQGNQPQHF. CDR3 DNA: TGTGCCAGCACAGTAAAACAGGGGAACCAGCCCCAGCATTTT.

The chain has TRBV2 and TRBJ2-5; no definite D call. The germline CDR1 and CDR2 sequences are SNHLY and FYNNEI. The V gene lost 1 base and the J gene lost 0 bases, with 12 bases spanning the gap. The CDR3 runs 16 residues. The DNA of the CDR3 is TGTGCCAGCAGTGAAGTTGTAGCCCGCTACCAAGAGACCCAGTACTTC. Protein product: CASSEVVARYQETQYF.

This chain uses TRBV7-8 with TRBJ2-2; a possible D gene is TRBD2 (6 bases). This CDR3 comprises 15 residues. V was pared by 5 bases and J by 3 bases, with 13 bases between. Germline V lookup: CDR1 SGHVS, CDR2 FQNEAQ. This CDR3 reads CASSRRDLDTGELFF. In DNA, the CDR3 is TGTGCCAGCAGCCGCCGGGACTTGGACACCGGGGAGCTGTTTTTT. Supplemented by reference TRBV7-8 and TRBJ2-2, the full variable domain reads GAGVSQSPRYKVAKRGQDVALRCDPISGHVSLFWYQQALGQGPEFLTYFQNEAQLDKSGLPSDRFFAERPEGSVSTLKIQRTQQEDSAVYLCASSRRDLDTGELFFGEGSRLTVL.

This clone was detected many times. Here the CDR3 reads CACSPGRARTEAFF. The CDR3 DNA reads TGTGCCTGTTCGCCCGGACGAGCCCGAACAGAAGCTTTCTTT. V gene TRBV30 combines with J gene TRBJ1-1; D not certain. Germline CDR1 reads GTSNPN; CDR2 reads SVGIG (reference sequence). Trimming removed 6 bases from V and 8 bases from J, with 22 bases in between. CDR3 size: 14 residues.

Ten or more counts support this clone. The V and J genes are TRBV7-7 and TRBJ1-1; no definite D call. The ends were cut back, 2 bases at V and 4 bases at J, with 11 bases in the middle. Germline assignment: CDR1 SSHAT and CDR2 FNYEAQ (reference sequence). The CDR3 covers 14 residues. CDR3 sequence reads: CASSLTAESTEAFF. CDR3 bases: TGTGCCAGCAGCTTAACGGCAGAGAGCACTGAAGCTTTCTTT.

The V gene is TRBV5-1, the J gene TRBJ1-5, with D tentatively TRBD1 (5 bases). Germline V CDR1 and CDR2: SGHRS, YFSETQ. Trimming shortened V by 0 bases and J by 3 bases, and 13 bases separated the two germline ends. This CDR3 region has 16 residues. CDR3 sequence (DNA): TGCGCCAGCAGCTTGGATTCGGGACGGTTCAATCAGCCCCAGCATTTT. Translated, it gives CASSLDSGRFNQPQHF.

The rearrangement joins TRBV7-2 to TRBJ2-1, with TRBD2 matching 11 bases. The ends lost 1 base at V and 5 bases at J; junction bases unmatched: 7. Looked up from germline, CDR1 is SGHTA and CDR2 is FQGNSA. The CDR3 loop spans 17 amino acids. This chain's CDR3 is CASSLGLLAGAHNEQFF. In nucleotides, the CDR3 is TGTGCCAGCAGCTTAGGCTTACTAGCGGGGGCCCACAATGAGCAGTTCTTC.